The 8 T cell receptor beta chains in this list originate from one sample, sequenced in a study of tumor-infiltrating lymphocytes in primary liver carcinoma. It was from roughly 20-30 mg of unsorted bulk tissue that RNA and DNA were co-extracted. Starting material of 400 to 600 ng total RNA yielded TCR beta cDNA via a constant-region primer. Amplification in three nested multiplex PCR rounds with slightly modified ARM-PCR gave rise to TCR beta libraries. Researchers ran the first two PCR rounds for around 10 cycles each with TRBV1-TRBV30 forward primers and a C-beta reverse primer. TCRdb re-derived calls from the multiplex PCR reads in MiXCR, one entry per CDR3 protein. The repertoire holds over 95,000 distinct CDR3 sequences, with about 70% as singletons. Sequences were obtained from liver tumor tissue from sampling region 5. Noted subset: tumor region T5, tumor centre. The receptors were sampled from a woman aged 55 to 70 with primary liver carcinoma and hepatitis B virus infection.

V usage is TRBV28 and J usage is TRBJ1-1; unclear D gene. The germline V and J ends were trimmed by 8 bases and 3 bases, with 7 bases remaining between them. The CDR3 is 11 amino acids. CDR1 MDHEN and CDR2 SYDVKM come from the germline V gene. The CDR3 spells CASRLHTEAFF. The CDR3 DNA reads TGTGCCAGCCGGCTGCACACTGAAGCTTTCTTT.

The V gene is TRBV28, the J gene TRBJ1-4; D is undetermined. Trimming removed 3 bases from V and 8 bases from J, with 4 bases in between. Germline CDR1 reads MDHEN; CDR2 reads SYDVKM. The length of the CDR3 is 11 residues. The CDR3, as DNA: TGTGCCAGCAGTTTGCGGGAAAAACTGTTTTTT. It yields the protein CASSLREKLFF. The entire variable domain, with the rest obtained from reference TRBV28 and TRBJ1-4, is as follows: DVKVTQSSRYLVKRTGEKVFLECVQDMDHENMFWYRQDPGLGLRLIYFSYDVKMKEKGDIPEGYSVSREKKERFSLILESASTNQTSMYLCASSLREKLFFGSGTQLSVL.

Concerning this clonotype itself: The junction and the germline gene differ at one end; a read error may be behind it. The CDR3 DNA reads TGTGCCAGGAGCTTAGAGCGGGGAGGAGGGCGGTACTTC. Protein product: CARSLERGGGRYF. The chain joins TRBV11-2 to TRBJ2-7; 7 bases are a match to TRBD2. The CDR3 runs to 13 residues. From germline, CDR1 is SGHAT and CDR2 FQNNGV. Looking up the rest from reference TRBV11-2 and TRBJ2-7 gives the full variable domain: EAGVAQSPRYKIIEKRQSVAFWCNPISGHATLYWYQQILGQGPKLLIQFQNNGVVDDSQLPKDRFSAERLKGVDSTLKIQPAKLEDSAVYLCARSLERGGGRYFGPGTRLTVT.

Worth noting for this clonotype: Germline is not matched at one junction end, which may reflect a read error. The rearrangement links TRBV29-1 to TRBJ1-1, with 7 bases fitting TRBD1. This CDR3 contains 15 residues. The germline gives CDR1 SQVTM, CDR2 ANQGSEA. The CDR3, as DNA: TGCTGCGTAAGAACAGACGGGACAGCGAACACTGAAGCTTTCTTT. This translates into CCVRTDGTANTEAFF.

This clonotype is a singleton in its sample. This chain links TRBV11-1 with TRBJ2-7; possible D gene TRBD1, 5 bases. The germline CDR1 and CDR2 sequences are SGHAT and FQDESV (reference sequence). There are 11 residues in the CDR3. The CDR3 sequence is CGSRQSYEQYF. The DNA of the CDR3 is TGTGGCAGTAGACAGAGTTACGAGCAGTACTTC.

As concerns this clonotype: An end of the junction does not agree with germline; a read error may underlie this. The chain joins TRBV29-1 to TRBJ2-1; D tentatively reads TRBD1 or TRBD2 (5 bases each). Germline CDR1 SQVTM, CDR2 ANQGSEA. The CDR3 runs 14 residues. The CDR3 protein is CIVETTWGIGEQFF. The CDR3, as DNA: TGCATCGTTGAAACCACGTGGGGGATTGGTGAGCAGTTCTTC.

The J gene is TRBJ1-1, the V gene TRBV10-3; D gene ambiguous. Trimming took off 3 bases at V and 9 bases at J, with 20 bases between the two ends. CDR1 ENHRY and CDR2 SYGVKD come from the germline V gene. This CDR3 region has 15 residues. The CDR3 sequence is CAISDDRFMNTKAFF. The CDR3 DNA sequence: TGTGCCATCAGTGACGACCGATTCATGAATACTAAAGCTTTCTTT.

Turning to this clonotype: This CDR3 fails to terminate in the conserved phenylalanine or tryptophan, so it likely reflects a read error. V gene TRBV11-2 combines with J gene TRBJ2-3; 9 bases match TRBD2. V lost 5 bases and J lost 2; bases outside the gene matches: 20. Germline CDR1 reads SGHAT; CDR2 reads FQNNGV. The CDR3 sequence is 20 residues long. The CDR3 DNA follows: TGTGCCAGCAGCATAAGGGGTCTAGCGGGATTGAGAGTCCACACAGATACGCAGTATTTA. Residues: CASSIRGLAGLRVHTDTQYL.